This TCR beta chain was recovered during a study of read filtering for tumor transcriptome and immune sequencing. Overall study context: Revised staging placed roughly 8 patients in R-ISS I, about 17 in II, more than five in III. TCR-mapped reads were about 3.5 to 10.27 million with IR-seq versus roughly 85 to 1,300 with RNA-seq. Study-wide points: IR-seq captured clonotypes deeper and more reliably than RNA-seq.

CDR1 is MNHNS and CDR2 is SASEGT in the germline V gene. The V segment lost 6 bases and the J segment 3 bases; nucleotides outside the gene matches: 8. This CDR3 contains 15 residues. Molecular barcoded adaptors covering alpha/delta and beta/gamma chains were used on about 0.4 ug RNA. Via MiXCR, TCRdb re-called the reads, giving one row per CDR3 protein. The sample lists tens of thousands of distinct CDR3 sequences; approximately 20% were seen once. Every patient had bone marrow sampled while the disease was active. A word on this clonotype: Its antigen is not known. Possible read error: a much larger clone is one base away.

Input material: a population of CD138-negative cells sorted from bone marrow. The chain links TRBV6-1 to TRBJ1-5; 7 bases align to TRBD1. The receptor was isolated from a donor over 35 with multiple myeloma. CDR3 sequence reads: CASSPYRGINQPQHF. The CDR3 DNA reads as TGTGCCAGCAGCCCCTACAGGGGTATCAATCAGCCCCAGCATTTT.